This TCR beta chain was captured in a study of siplizumab effects on memory and regulatory T cells. Assays examined approximately 99,000 TCR templates per sample. Here immunoSEQ multiplex PCR was the method, and the copy in TCRdb shows in-frame clones only, minus some. Counted here are under 100,000 clones, 90% to 95% occurring once; the ten biggest clones make up approximately 1.4%. General observations from the study: A minor share of alloreactive clones matched unstimulated subsets. Proliferating Tregs from siplizumab cultures lacked functional confirmation of suppression. The diversity of naive T cells seemed greater than that of memory cells, and their alloresponse contribution seemed major.

The CDR3 is made up of 15 amino acids. Germline V lookup: CDR1 MNHNY, CDR2 SVGAGI (reference sequence). V was clipped by 5 bases and J by 3 bases, with 17 bases between them. A note on this clone: Antigen unknown.

The sequenced sample was non-Treg CD4+ T cells sorted from blood. The receptor was isolated from a human donor in good health. The chain is built from TRBV6-6 and TRBJ2-7, with unresolved D. The CDR3 bases are TGTGCCAGCAGTCGTCGAGTGCATCCTTACTACGAGCAGTACTTC. Translated: CASSRRVHPYYEQYF.